Sequencing of this T cell receptor beta chain was carried out in a study of human T cells and chemical hapten exposure. Trimming took 1 base from V and 0 from J, leaving 4 bases between them. CDR1 is LGHDT, CDR2 YNNKEL, per germline (reference sequence). The CDR3 extends over 14 amino acids. Study results and caveats: With alopecia, donors may have immune responses unlike healthy people's. TCRs at high frequency, those above 1 in 1000, did not change with DPC sensitization.

Indicated time point: pre-sensitization, week 0. As to treatment: therapeutic diphenylcyclopropenone sensitization with weekly scalp DPC. Patches went on only after blood had been drawn each time. Separate cDNA molecules received unique molecular identifiers, which the library attached to them. MiXCR, applied by TCRdb to the RACE reads, yields one record per CDR3 protein. Of more than 70,000 distinct CDR3 sequences in the sample, 8.5% were seen once. This clonotype has only a few counts. Antigen: not known. Sequencing was performed on whole blood, taken in connection with sensitization to the hapten diphenylcyclopropenone (DPC). The clonotype comes from a man in his forties with alopecia areata. Some clones in this sample may be carry-over from other donors' samples. The rearrangement joins TRBV3-1 to TRBJ1-3; no reliable D call. The CDR3 region is CASSQAISGNTIYF. DNA of the CDR3: TGTGCCAGCAGCCAAGCTATCTCTGGAAACACCATATATTTT.